This T cell receptor (beta chain) was identified in a study of CD8+ T cells in alopecia areata. Following extraction, RNA underwent reverse transcription to cDNA, which served as the sequencing template. Data came from immunoSEQ multiplex PCR; TCRdb stores just in-frame clones and leaves some out. The sample has over 3,000 clones; about 76% are singletons. A single count supports this clone. Germline CDR1 SEHNR, CDR2 FQNEAQ (reference sequence). This CDR3 region has 16 residues. Trimming took off 0 bases at V and 4 bases at J, with 15 bases between the two ends. Sequenced sample: skin. The sequence derives from a human donor in good health. The chain recombines TRBV7-9 with TRBJ1-1; D uncertain. CDR3 sequence: CASSLAQGSSSTEAFF. As DNA, the CDR3 is TGTGCCAGCAGCTTAGCGCAAGGCTCCTCCTCCACTGAAGCTTTCTTT.